Following are 10 T cell receptor beta chains from one sample sequenced in a study of T cells after posttransplantation cyclophosphamide. The data were produced by immunoSEQ multiplex PCR, yet TCRdb's version contains in-frame clones alone and is incomplete. Among over 5,500 clones, around 78% were seen once, and the ten largest hold 26%. Material for sequencing was memory CD4+ T cells sorted from blood. The receptors here all came from a woman aged 50 to 60 in good health and a related stem cell transplant donor.

This clone was found a few times. The chain employs TRBV20-1 and TRBJ2-1; maybe TRBD1 (6 bases). The germline V gene has CDR1 DFQATT and CDR2 SNEGSKA (reference sequence). This CDR3 has 11 residues. V was clipped by 6 bases and J by 6 bases, with 9 bases between them. The CDR3 here is CSAEQGNEQFF. The CDR3 bases are TGCAGTGCGGAACAGGGCAATGAGCAGTTCTTC.

The gene calls are TRBV7-9 and TRBJ1-2; D not certain. CDR3 length equals 13 residues. Looked up from germline, CDR1 is SEHNR and CDR2 is FQNEAQ (reference sequence). Deletions cut 3 bases from V and 8 bases from J, with 13 bases between. Written as DNA, the CDR3 is TGTGCCAGCAGCTTCGGGGAGGGTGGAGGCTACACCTTC. Translated, it gives CASSFGEGGGYTF.

Regarding this clone: This same CDR3 is encoded by further DNA sequences in the sample. The chain has TRBV5-1 and TRBJ2-1; 8 bases align to TRBD2. The CDR3 length is 14 residues. With 4 bases clipped from V and 12 bases from J, the junction kept 12 bases outside the gene matches. Germline V gene sequence: CDR1 SGHRS, CDR2 YFSETQ. The CDR3 reads CASSRGGASEAQFF. In nucleotides, the CDR3 is TGCGCCAGCAGCCGGGGGGGAGCCTCGGAGGCGCAGTTCTTC. Complete variable domain (other parts from reference TRBV5-1 and TRBJ2-1): KAGVTQTPRYLIKTRGQQVTLSCSPISGHRSVSWYQQTPGQGLQFLFEYFSETQRNKGNFPGRFSGRQFSNSRSEMNVSTLELGDSALYLCASSRGGASEAQFFGPGTRLTVL.

This clone has just one count. The rearrangement uses TRBV9 and TRBJ2-1; weak D call: TRBD2 (5 bases). The CDR3 covers 15 residues. Looked up from germline, CDR1 is SGDLS and CDR2 is YYNGEE. Trimming shortened V by 2 bases and J by 0 bases, and 9 bases separated the two germline ends. CDR3 amino acids: CASSVLDFSYNEQFF. In nucleotides, the CDR3 is TGTGCCAGCAGCGTGCTGGACTTCTCCTACAATGAGCAGTTCTTC.

The chain joins TRBV6-1 to TRBJ2-1, with D tentatively TRBD1 (7 bases). CDR1 and CDR2 (germline): MNHNS, SASEGT. V was cut by 3 bases and J by 15 bases, with 18 bases left in between. The CDR3 totals 13 residues. The CDR3 spells CASSDTTGARGFF. The CDR3 DNA sequence: TGTGCCAGCAGTGACACTACAGGGGCGCGGGGGTTCTTC.

The rearrangement links TRBV19 to TRBJ2-6; weak D call: TRBD2 (5 bases). The CDR3 has 16 amino acids. The germline CDR1 and CDR2 sequences are LNHDA and SQIVND (reference sequence). Deletions cut 4 bases from V and 0 bases from J, with 10 bases between. The CDR3 DNA reads TGTGCCAGTAGTAGGGAAGGAGGCTCTGGGGCCAACGTCCTGACTTTC. The encoded protein is CASSREGGSGANVLTF. Filled out from reference TRBV19 and TRBJ2-6, the complete variable domain reads DGGITQSPKYLFRKEGQNVTLSCEQNLNHDAMYWYRQDPGQGLRLIYYSQIVNDFQKGDIAEGYSVSREKKESFPLTVTSAQKNPTAFYLCASSREGGSGANVLTFGAGSRLTVL.

This clone was seen only a few times. This sequence joins TRBV19 and TRBJ2-1; 7 bases align to TRBD1. CDR1 is LNHDA, CDR2 SQIVND, per germline (reference sequence). CDR3 size: 15 residues. J gave up 5 bases and V 5 bases, and 9 bases lay outside the gene matches. This chain's CDR3 is CASSSQGYWDNEQFF. CDR3 coding DNA: TGTGCCAGTAGTTCACAGGGGTATTGGGACAATGAGCAGTTCTTC.

The chain has TRBV10-3 and TRBJ1-5; D is unresolved. The CDR3 sequence is 13 residues long. The germline V gene encodes CDR1 ENHRY and CDR2 SYGVKD. The V and J ends lost 6 bases and 3 bases respectively, with 9 bases between them. The CDR3 nucleotides read TGTGCCATCAGAGACCGGGACAATCAGCCCCAGCATTTT. Its translation: CAIRDRDNQPQHF.

The DNA for the CDR3 is TGTGCCAGCAGCCGCCGGACTAGCGGGCTAAACAATGAGCAGTTCTTC. Translation: CASSRRTSGLNNEQFF. The gene calls are TRBV13 and TRBJ2-1, with 11 bases lining up with TRBD2. V was pared by 5 bases and J by 5 bases, with 8 bases of the junction left unmatched. CDR3 length: 16 amino acids. The germline V gene has CDR1 PRHDT and CDR2 FYEKMQ (reference sequence).

CDR3: CSVVLDALGKLSGGYTF. The CDR3 coding sequence is TGCAGCGTTGTTTTGGACGCCCTCGGAAAACTTTCGGGGGGCTACACCTTC. The chain joins TRBV29-1 to TRBJ1-2; D is uncertain. The germline CDR1 and CDR2 sequences are SQVTM and ANQGSEA. CDR3 length equals 17 residues. V was cut by 4 bases and J by 8 bases, with 29 bases left in between.